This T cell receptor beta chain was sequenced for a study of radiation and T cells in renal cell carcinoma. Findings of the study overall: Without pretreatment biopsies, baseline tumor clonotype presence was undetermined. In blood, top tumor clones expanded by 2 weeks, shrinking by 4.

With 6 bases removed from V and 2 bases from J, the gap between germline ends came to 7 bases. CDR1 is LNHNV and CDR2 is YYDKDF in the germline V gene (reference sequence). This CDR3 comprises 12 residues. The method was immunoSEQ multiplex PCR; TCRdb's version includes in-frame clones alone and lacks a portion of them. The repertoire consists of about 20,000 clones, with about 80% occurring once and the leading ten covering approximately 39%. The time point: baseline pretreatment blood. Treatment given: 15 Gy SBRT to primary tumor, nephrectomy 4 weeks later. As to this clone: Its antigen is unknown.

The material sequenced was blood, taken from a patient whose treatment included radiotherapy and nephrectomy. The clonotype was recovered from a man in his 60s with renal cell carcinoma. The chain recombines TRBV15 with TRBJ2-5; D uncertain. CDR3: CATRGSQETQYF. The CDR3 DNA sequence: TGTGCCACCAGGGGGTCGCAAGAGACCCAGTACTTC. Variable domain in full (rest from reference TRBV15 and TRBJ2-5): DAMVIQNPRYQVTQFGKPVTLSCSQTLNHNVMYWYQQKSSQAPKLLFHYYDKDFNNEADTPDNFQSRRPNTSFCFLDIRSPGLGDTAMYLCATRGSQETQYFGPGTRLLVL.